This T cell receptor (beta chain) was retrieved from a study of cytomegalovirus exposure and HLA in healthy donors. The wider study: Both the 100 to 150 validation repertoires and the 666 first-cohort repertoires used the same platform, as reported by a later analysis.

The ends were cut back, 4 bases at V and 8 bases at J, with 14 bases in the middle. Germline CDR1 is MNHNS and CDR2 is SASEGT. The CDR3 totals 14 residues. Libraries were prepared by immunoSEQ multiplex PCR; TCRdb keeps only in-frame clonotypes and omits some of them. In the table there are around 250,000 clones, nearly 90% of which are singletons. Note on this clone: Antigen specificity is unknown.

Broader study findings: Rare sequences made up most TCRs, while some public TCRs were found in many donors.

The sequence was obtained from a young woman in good health and CMV-seronegative. The chain is built from TRBV6-1 and TRBJ1-4; D might be TRBD1 (5 bases). The sample consisted of PBMCs. The CDR3: CASSAGGSGEKLFF. The DNA for the CDR3 is TGTGCCAGCAGTGCTGGGGGGTCGGGGGAAAAACTGTTTTTT.